At least ten counts were recorded for the clone carrying this TCR beta chain. The CDR3 covers 13 residues. V lost 8 bases to trimming and J lost 7 bases, with 12 bases between them. The germline gives CDR1 MDHEN, CDR2 SYDVKM. This entry comes from a study of T cell repertoires in cytomegalovirus infection. TCRdb called the reads again in MiXCR, with one record for every CDR3 protein. In the table there are more than 200,000 distinct CDR3 sequences, around 9% of which are singletons. The chain links TRBV28 to TRBJ1-6, with D perhaps matching TRBD1 (5 bases). The clonotype comes from a human donor in good health (CMV status not recorded). Some clones in this sample may be carry-over from other donors' samples. The sequenced sample consisted of PBMCs. CDR3 DNA sequence: TGTGCCAGCGGGGGGTTAGAGAATTCACCCCTCCACTTT. Translated: CASGGLENSPLHF.